This T cell receptor beta chain emerged from a study of blood T cell repertoires in COVID-19. As for the study in general: Specimens from acute and convalescent COVID-19 originated in the United States, Italy and Spain. T cells, B-cell-depleted T cells, or PBMCs supplied cDNA or gDNA.

Authors' methods: Estimated nucleated cell counts came from reference gene primer amplification. Some clones are missing from TCRdb's copy, which holds only in-frame ones; the method was immunoSEQ multiplex PCR. For V, J and clone size, that table is used; D and trimming come from the DNA. The sample contains about 110,000 clones, around 89% of which appear only once. The V gene end was trimmed by 4 bases and the J gene end by 7 bases; junction bases not matched to a gene: 3. The CDR3 covers 14 residues. Germline V lookup: CDR1 KGHDR, CDR2 SFDVKD. The clonotype comes from a man in his forties with active or convalescent COVID-19. The genes are TRBV24-1 and TRBJ1-4; 9 nucleotides line up with TRBD1. Sequencing was done on a sample of peripheral blood. The CDR3 region is CATSEGQGTEKLFF. The CDR3 DNA follows: TGTGCCACCAGTGAGGGACAGGGTACTGAAAAACTGTTTTTT.